Listed below are T cell receptor beta chains from one sample, sequenced in a study of blood T cell repertoires in COVID-19. Clones were sequenced by immunoSEQ multiplex PCR, and TCRdb holds only the in-frame ones, with some missing. The sample carries about 110,000 clones, around 80% recorded once. The sequencing input was peripheral blood. Every receptor here comes from an older man with COVID-19, enrolled during active disease. The CDR3 runs from the conserved cysteine through the conserved F or W. The D gene is left open where the match is weak. The listing skips clone size in some rows; elsewhere it reads once, few, many or a size class.

TRBJ2-2 . TRBV3-1/TRBV3-2 16 TRBD2 CASSRLAGEHTGELFF TGTGCCAGCAGCCGACTAGCGGGAGAGCACACCGGGGAGCTGTTTTTT
TRBJ1-1 few TRBV7-9 13 . CASNLRGGNEAFF TGTGCCAGCAACTTACGGGGAGGAAATGAAGCTTTCTTT
TRBJ1-5 . TRBV6-6 12 . CASTGTFKPQHF TGTGCCAGCACCGGGACATTTAAGCCCCAGCATTTT
TRBJ2-3 . TRBV7-2 16 TRBD2 CASSLDSGRWSDTQYF TGTGCCAGCAGCTTAGATAGCGGGAGATGGTCAGATACGCAGTATTTT
TRBJ1-1 . TRBV6-5 13 . CASSYRGNTEAFF TGTGCCAGCAGTTACAGGGGGAACACTGAAGCTTTCTTT
TRBJ2-2 . TRBV6-1 15 TRBD1 CASRRTGMDGGELFF TGTGCCAGCAGACGGACAGGGATGGACGGCGGGGAGCTGTTTTTT
TRBJ1-1 . TRBV28 14 . CASNIHPVSVEAFF TGTGCCAGCAACATCCACCCCGTCAGCGTGGAAGCTTTCTTT
TRBJ1-1 few TRBV6-5 16 . CASSYGQGLMNTEAFF TGTGCCAGCAGTTACGGGCAGGGGCTCATGAACACTGAAGCTTTCTTT
TRBJ1-2 . TRBV12-3/TRBV12-4 12 . CASNGGLYGYTF TGTGCCAGCAACGGCGGCTTGTATGGCTACACCTTC
TRBJ1-6 . TRBV9 16 . CASSVGDGRTNSPLHF TGTGCCAGCAGCGTAGGGGATGGGAGGACTAATTCACCCCTCCACTTT
TRBJ2-1 once TRBV29-1 13 . CSVAGVSYNEQFF TGCAGCGTTGCGGGGGTGTCCTACAATGAGCAGTTCTTC
TRBJ1-5 few TRBV10-3 14 . CAISLKEGGQPQHF TGTGCCATCAGCCTGAAAGAGGGCGGTCAGCCCCAGCATTTT
TRBJ1-2 . TRBV6-6 14 TRBD1 CASSYGTDHYGYTF TGTGCCAGCAGTTACGGGACAGACCACTATGGCTACACCTTC
TRBJ2-5 . TRBV7-3 15 . CASSLTSGNGETQYF TGTGCCAGCAGCTTAACGAGTGGCAACGGGGAGACCCAGTACTTC
TRBJ1-6 . TRBV3-1/TRBV3-2 16 TRBD1 CASSQTGAHYNSPLHF TGTGCCAGCAGCCAAACAGGGGCCCATTATAATTCACCCCTCCACTTT
TRBJ1-6 . TRBV6-5 15 . CASSVLRGSHSPLHF TGTGCCAGCAGCGTCTTGAGGGGGTCCCATTCACCCCTCCACTTT
TRBJ1-2 . TRBV30 15 TRBD1 CAWSVEGRGFYGYTF TGTGCCTGGAGTGTAGAGGGCAGGGGGTTCTATGGCTACACCTTC
TRBJ2-1 . TRBV2 14 TRBD2 CASKVGTSGTQQFF TGTGCCAGCAAGGTTGGGACTAGCGGGACCCAGCAGTTCTTC
TRBJ1-2 few TRBV3-1/TRBV3-2 15 . CASSRGQGSGRGCTF TGTGCCAGCAGCCGGGGGCAGGGGTCCGGCCGGGGTTGCACCTTC
TRBJ1-2 . TRBV3-1/TRBV3-2 16 . CASSQDDRQNYYGYTF TGTGCCAGCAGCCAAGATGACAGGCAAAATTACTATGGCTACACCTTC
TRBJ2-2 . TRBV7-2 15 TRBD1 CASSPTDRVGGELFF TGTGCCAGCAGCCCGACCGACAGGGTCGGCGGGGAGCTGTTTTTT
TRBJ1-4 once TRBV18 14 TRBD1 CASSPQGALEKLFF TGTGCCAGCTCCCCACAGGGGGCGCTTGAAAAACTGTTTTTT
TRBJ1-5 . TRBV18 15 . CASSPPIATNQPQHF TGTGCCAGCTCACCACCGATAGCTACAAATCAGCCCCAGCATTTT
TRBJ1-6 few TRBV11-2 14 . CASSLDPGNSPLHF TGTGCCAGCAGCTTAGATCCAGGGAATTCACCCCTCCACTTT
TRBJ1-6 . TRBV6-4 20 TRBD1 CASSDSKELQGTGGDSPLHF TGTGCCAGCAGTGACTCGAAAGAACTTCAGGGGACAGGGGGGGATTCACCCCTCCACTTT
TRBJ1-1 . TRBV12-3/TRBV12-4 13 . CATAPLRNTEAFF TGTGCCACCGCGCCGTTGAGGAACACTGAAGCTTTCTTT
TRBJ2-7 . TRBV29-1 13 TRBD1 CSVRDSAWDEQYF TGCAGCGTCCGGGACAGCGCTTGGGACGAGCAGTACTTC
TRBJ1-1 . TRBV5-5 14 TRBD1 CASSLRDSNTEAFF TGTGCCAGCAGCTTGCGGGACAGTAACACTGAAGCTTTCTTT
TRBJ1-6 . TRBV5-1 15 . CASSLAGDYNSPLHF TGCGCCAGCAGCTTGGCAGGGGACTATAATTCACCCCTCCACTTT
TRBJ1-1 . TRBV5-6 12 . CASSPGETEAFF TGTGCCAGCAGCCCAGGGGAGACTGAAGCTTTCTTT
TRBJ1-2 . TRBV19 15 . CASSIWDTTNYGYTF TGTGCCAGTAGTATCTGGGACACAACTAACTATGGCTACACCTTC
TRBJ2-5 . TRBV5-1 12 . CASSGLQETQYF TGCGCCAGCAGCGGCCTCCAAGAGACCCAGTACTTC
TRBJ1-5 . TRBV5-6 15 . CASSLGEGLDQPQHF TGTGCCAGCAGCTTGGGTGAGGGACTCGATCAGCCCCAGCATTTT
TRBJ2-1 . TRBV18 14 . CASLGQETVNEQFF TGTGCCAGCCTGGGACAAGAAACCGTCAATGAGCAGTTCTTC
TRBJ1-1 . TRBV29-1 13 TRBD1 CSVEKGAWTEAFF TGCAGCGTTGAGAAGGGGGCATGGACTGAAGCTTTCTTT
TRBJ2-2 . TRBV5-1 15 . CASSLAPGADGELFF TGCGCCAGCAGCTTGGCCCCAGGGGCGGACGGGGAGCTGTTTTTT
TRBJ1-2 . TRBV5-5 17 TRBD1 CASSLVPSTGANYGYTF TGTGCCAGCAGCTTGGTCCCTTCTACAGGGGCCAACTATGGCTACACCTTC
TRBJ2-1 . TRBV29-1 15 . CSVTPLRAGSLEQFF TGCAGCGTTACCCCCCTGCGCGCCGGGAGTCTTGAGCAGTTCTTC
TRBJ1-2 few TRBV7-3 15 . CASSISTTGPYGYTF TGTGCCAGCAGCATAAGTACAACTGGGCCTTATGGCTACACCTTC
TRBJ2-6 . TRBV28 14 . CASSLPGGANVLTF TGTGCCAGCAGTTTACCGGGTGGGGCCAACGTCCTGACTTTC
TRBJ2-2 . TRBV28 13 . CASSRGDTGELFF TGTGCCAGCAGCCGGGGAGACACCGGGGAGCTGTTTTTT
TRBJ2-3 . TRBV11-1 11 . CASSGSYTQYF TGTGCCAGCAGCGGTAGCTATACGCAGTATTTT